These 6 T cell receptor beta chains were all obtained from the same sample, sequenced in a study of blood T cell repertoires in COVID-19. Assay used: immunoSEQ multiplex PCR; TCRdb lists only in-frame clones, some missing. The repertoire holds around 99,000 clones, with around 80% as singletons. Sequences were obtained from peripheral blood. The source of these receptors is a woman of 80 years or more with active or convalescent COVID-19.

The CDR3 DNA sequence: TGTGCCAGCATAGAAGCGGGGGTGAACACCGGGGAGCTGTTTTTT. It is translated as CASIEAGVNTGELFF. The V and J genes are TRBV6-6 and TRBJ2-2; 8 bases agree with TRBD2. Germline loops: CDR1 MNHNY, CDR2 SVGAGI (reference sequence). The CDR3 loop spans 15 amino acids. The V and J ends lost 7 bases and 1 base, in that order; junction bases with no gene match: 5.

This chain uses TRBV12-3 or TRBV12-4 with TRBJ1-2; perhaps TRBD1 as D (6 bases). V lost 7 bases, J lost 5 bases, and 14 bases lay in between. There are 13 residues in the CDR3. The CDR3: CASTSGTPYGYTF. CDR3 DNA sequence: TGTGCCAGCACGTCGGGGACACCGTATGGCTACACCTTC.

The J gene is TRBJ1-2, the V gene TRBV19; no definite D call. Germline values: CDR1 LNHDA, CDR2 SQIVND (reference sequence). Trimming stripped 5 bases from V and 8 bases from J, with 18 bases between. The CDR3 is made up of 14 amino acids. In DNA form, the CDR3 reads TGTGCCAGTAGTCCAGAAGATGTGGGCAGGGGCTACACCTTC. This encodes CASSPEDVGRGYTF.

This clone was detected once. The chain links TRBV6-6 to TRBJ1-5; 7 nucleotides line up with TRBD1. Germline lookup yields CDR1 MNHNY and CDR2 SVGAGI (reference sequence). There are 15 residues in the CDR3. The V gene end was trimmed by 6 bases and the J gene end by 0 bases; junction bases not matched to a gene: 5. CDR3 DNA: TGTGCCAGCAGAAGGGACAGCAATAGCAATCAGCCCCAGCATTTT. Protein product: CASRRDSNSNQPQHF.

The chain joins TRBV11-2 to TRBJ2-3; 9 nucleotides line up with TRBD2. Germline V gives CDR1 SGHAT, CDR2 FQNNGV. CDR3 size: 15 residues. V lost 5 bases to trimming and J lost 2 bases; unmatched junction nucleotides: 5. As DNA, the CDR3 is TGTGCCAGCAGCCCGATAGCGGGAGTCACAGATACGCAGTATTTT. Translation gives CASSPIAGVTDTQYF.

The V gene is TRBV27, the J gene TRBJ2-7; no reliable D call. With 0 bases removed from V and 4 bases from J, the gap between germline ends came to 19 bases. The CDR3 runs 17 residues. Germline CDR1 reads MNHEY; CDR2 reads SMNVEV (reference sequence). The CDR3: CASSLSPLGEVKYEQYF. The CDR3 DNA is TGTGCCAGCAGTTTATCGCCTCTTGGTGAGGTTAAGTACGAGCAGTACTTC.